This is a list of T cell receptor beta chains from one sample in a study of blood T cell repertoires in COVID-19. Sequencing was performed with immunoSEQ multiplex PCR; in TCRdb, only in-frame clones are kept and a portion is missing. The sample lists 170,000 or so clones, around 86% occurring once. Sequencing input: peripheral blood. These receptors all stem from a man aged 40-55 years with active or convalescent COVID-19. Both conserved end residues are part of each CDR3. The D gene is left open where the match is weak. Not every row has a clone size; where given, it reads once, few, many or a size class.

length: 18; D: TRBD2; V: TRBV6-9; J: TRBJ2-5; size: -; CDR3: CASSHTRSGGGAQETQYF; DNA: TGTGCCAGCAGTCACACAAGGTCGGGCGGGGGGGCCCAAGAGACCCAGTACTTC
length: 14; D: TRBD1; V: TRBV9; J: TRBJ2-3; size: -; CDR3: CASSVGQGTDTQYF; DNA: TGTGCCAGCAGCGTAGGACAGGGGACAGATACGCAGTATTTT
length: 14; D: TRBD1; V: TRBV3-1/TRBV3-2; J: TRBJ2-3; size: -; CDR3: CASSLGQGTDTQYF; DNA: TGTGCCAGCAGTCTCGGACAGGGGACAGATACGCAGTATTTT
length: 17; D: -; V: TRBV5-1; J: TRBJ1-6; size: -; CDR3: CASSLDLGGSYNSPLHF; DNA: TGCGCCAGCAGCTTGGATCTCGGCGGCTCCTATAATTCACCCCTCCACTTT
length: 11; D: -; V: TRBV28; J: TRBJ2-7; size: -; CDR3: CASAGQNEQYF; DNA: TGTGCCAGCGCAGGGCAGAACGAGCAGTACTTC
length: 11; D: -; V: TRBV11-3; J: TRBJ1-1; size: -; CDR3: CASSQGTEAFF; DNA: TGTGCCAGCAGCCAGGGGACTGAAGCTTTCTTT
length: 14; D: -; V: TRBV7-8; J: TRBJ1-2; size: -; CDR3: CASRAGVSNYGYTF; DNA: TGTGCCAGCAGGGCAGGGGTCTCTAACTATGGCTACACCTTC
length: 14; D: TRBD1; V: TRBV19; J: TRBJ1-1; size: -; CDR3: CASSPGQGSAEAFF; DNA: TGTGCCAGTAGTCCGGGACAGGGTTCTGCTGAAGCTTTCTTT
length: 12; D: TRBD1; V: TRBV7-3; J: TRBJ1-2; size: -; CDR3: CASSWTGDGYTF; DNA: TGTGCCAGCAGCTGGACAGGGGACGGCTACACCTTC
length: 15; D: TRBD2; V: TRBV6-5; J: TRBJ2-7; size: -; CDR3: CASSRPTSGTYEQYF; DNA: TGTGCCAGCAGCCGTCCGACTAGCGGGACATACGAGCAGTACTTC
length: 16; D: -; V: TRBV7-8; J: TRBJ2-1; size: -; CDR3: CASSRERTSLYNEQFF; DNA: TGTGCCAGCAGCCGAGAGAGGACTTCCCTATACAATGAGCAGTTCTTC
length: 13; D: -; V: TRBV28; J: TRBJ1-5; size: once; CDR3: CASSFSVNQPQHF; DNA: TGTGCCAGCAGTTTTTCGGTTAATCAGCCCCAGCATTTT
length: 16; D: TRBD2; V: TRBV5-3; J: TRBJ2-3; size: -; CDR3: CARSMGLAGHTDTQYF; DNA: TGTGCCAGAAGCATGGGACTAGCGGGGCACACAGATACGCAGTATTTT